Shown below are 17 T cell receptor beta chains from a single sample sequenced in a study of read filtering for tumor transcriptome and immune sequencing (dated by TCRdb to 2019 to 2021). TCRdb names Illumina HiSeq 4000 as the instrument used. TCR libraries were built from about 370 ng RNA with the Immunoverse kit, using molecular barcoded adaptors covering alpha/delta and beta/gamma chains. TCRdb trimmed the raw reads at Q25, called clones with MiXCR and kept productive beta chains. Rows matching on CDR3 protein sequence are summarized as one entry with the most common DNA and genes. The sample data list 75,000 to 95,000 distinct CDR3 sequences, and about 12% of these were observed just once. Of the sample, under 15% is held by the ten largest clones. Sequencing was carried out using a population of CD138-negative cells sorted from bone marrow. The cell subset or site label on this specimen signifies: bone marrow mononuclear cells depleted of CD138+ plasma/myeloma cells by negative magnetic selection. The source is a donor aged 40 or older with multiple myeloma.

This clonotype has a count of ten or more. The chain carries TRBV7-2 and TRBJ1-1, with D tentatively TRBD1 (6 bases). Germline assignment: CDR1 SGHTA and CDR2 FQGNSA. The CDR3 has 13 amino acids. Trimming stripped 2 bases from V and 8 bases from J, with 12 bases between. This chain's CDR3 is CASSLLFGGEAFF. The CDR3 DNA follows: TGTGCCAGCAGCTTACTTTTTGGGGGCGAAGCTTTCTTT.

Remarks on this clonotype: Compared with germline, one end of the junction differs, possibly owing to a read error. The rearrangement links TRBV7-8 to TRBJ2-1; no clear D gene. In germline, CDR1 is SGHVS, CDR2 FQNEAQ. The CDR3 has 14 residues. The DNA for the CDR3 is TGCGCCAGCAGTCCCCCGCGTCTAGTGGTTGAGCAGTTCTTC. It encodes CASSPPRLVVEQFF.

The table lists this clonotype with many counts. J is TRBJ2-1 and V is TRBV2; 9 bases map to TRBD2. The germline CDR1 and CDR2 sequences are SNHLY and FYNNEI. V lost 6 bases, J lost 5 bases, and 8 bases stayed unmatched. The CDR3 has 15 residues. CDR3 in amino acids: CASRAISGRDNEQFF. In nucleotides, the CDR3 is TGTGCCAGCAGGGCGATTAGCGGGAGAGACAATGAGCAGTTCTTC.

This clonotype was counted at least ten times. The chain uses TRBV6-5 and TRBJ2-7, with a tentative D call TRBD2 (5 bases). V lost 2 bases and J lost 2, with 7 bases in between. Germline V gives CDR1 MNHEY, CDR2 SVGAGI. The CDR3 has 13 residues. The CDR3 sequence: CASSYGGTYEQYF. The CDR3 nucleotides read TGTGCCAGCAGTTACGGAGGTACCTACGAGCAGTACTTC.

There are many counts of this clonotype. The chain combines TRBV11-2 with TRBJ2-7, with D uncertain. The CDR3 is 12 amino acids. Germline CDR1 SGHAT, CDR2 FQNNGV. V was clipped by 0 bases and J by 2 bases, with 2 bases between them. CDR3 residues: CASSLDPYEQYF. The CDR3 DNA reads TGTGCCAGCAGCTTAGATCCCTACGAGCAGTACTTC.

This clonotype was seen many times. The V gene is TRBV18, the J gene TRBJ2-1; D is perhaps TRBD1 (5 bases). This CDR3 is built from 15 residues. V was pared by 4 bases and J by 3 bases, with 13 bases between. The V gene's germline CDR1 is KGHSH and CDR2 LQKENI. The CDR3 protein is CASSRKTALYNEQFF. CDR3 nucleotides: TGTGCCAGCTCACGAAAGACAGCACTCTACAATGAGCAGTTCTTC. The whole variable domain, filled in from reference TRBV18 and TRBJ2-1, reads NAGVMQNPRHLVRRRGQEARLRCSPMKGHSHVYWYRQLPEEGLKFMVYLQKENIIDESGMPKERFSAEFPKEGPSILRIQQVVRGDSAAYFCASSRKTALYNEQFFGPGTRLTVL.

This clonotype was observed many times. V usage is TRBV5-1 and J usage is TRBJ2-7; 9 positions agree with TRBD1. J was trimmed by 3 bases and V by 2 bases; bases with no gene match: 9. Looked up from germline, CDR1 is SGHRS and CDR2 is YFSETQ. The CDR3 is 16 residues long. In DNA form, the CDR3 reads TGCGCCAGCAGCTTTACCTCCGGGACAGGGATCTACGAGCAGTACTTC. Translated: CASSFTSGTGIYEQYF.

This clonotype was seen at least ten times. The CDR3 sequence is CASSLLLRGSQYF. DNA of the CDR3: TGTGCCAGCAGCTTACTATTGCGGGGAAGCCAGTACTTC. The chain recombines TRBV7-6 with TRBJ2-5; possibly TRBD2 for D (6 bases). CDR1 and CDR2 (germline): SGHVS, FNYEAQ. CDR3 size: 13 residues. V was pared by 2 bases and J by 10 bases, with 14 bases between.

At least ten counts were recorded for this clonotype. The chain is built from TRBV7-2 and TRBJ2-5; no definite D call. CDR3 length: 17 residues. Germline CDR1 is SGHTA and CDR2 is FQGNSA. Trimming shortened V by 4 bases and J by 4 bases, and 22 bases separated the two germline ends. CDR3 amino acids: CASSYATRYSLGETQYF. DNA for the CDR3: TGTGCCAGCAGCTACGCCACTCGGTACAGCTTAGGAGAGACCCAGTACTTC.

This clonotype was seen only a few times. A far larger clone is off by one base, so a read error is likely. The conserved final phenylalanine or tryptophan is absent from the CDR3, which likely points to a read error. The chain is built from TRBV6-2 or TRBV6-3 and TRBJ2-1; D remains ambiguous. CDR3 length: 14 amino acids. Germline lookup yields CDR1 MNHEY and CDR2 SVGEGT. Trimming left V 3 bases short and J 0 bases short, with 6 bases between. CDR3 amino acids: CASSYTASYNEQFL. DNA for the CDR3: TGTGCCAGCAGTTATACAGCCTCCTACAATGAGCAGTTCTTA.

This clonotype has just a few counts. The chain has TRBV6-4 and TRBJ2-1; TRBD2 matches at 10 bases. CDR1 and CDR2 (germline): MRHNA, SNTAGT. V dropped 7 bases and J dropped 6; count of bases not matched to a gene: 9. CDR3 length: 15 amino acids. CDR3 loop: CASTLSGRRGNEQFF. CDR3 in DNA: TGTGCCAGCACCCTTAGCGGGAGGAGGGGCAATGAGCAGTTCTTC.

Notes on this clonotype: It may be a read error: a sequence one base away is much more abundant. V is TRBV29-1 and J is TRBJ1-3; the D gene is possibly TRBD1 (6 bases). CDR1 is SQVTM and CDR2 is ANQGSEA in the germline V gene. This CDR3 has 16 amino acids. CDR3 sequence: CSVISQGPSSGNAIYF. DNA for the CDR3: TGCAGCGTTATCTCACAGGGCCCCAGCTCTGGAAACGCCATATATTTT.

With respect to this clonotype: A much larger clone differs from this one at a single base, so this may be a read error. The genes are TRBV30 and TRBJ2-4; no definite D call. This CDR3 contains 13 residues. Germline loops: CDR1 GTSNPN, CDR2 SVGIG (reference sequence). V gave up 5 bases and J gave up 0 bases, with 8 bases separating them. The CDR3 protein is CAWARRAKNIQYF. In DNA, the CDR3 is TGTGCCTGGGCCAGGAGAGCCAAAAACATTCAGTACTTC.

This clonotype came up many times. The chain recombines TRBV29-1 with TRBJ2-1; 11 bases map to TRBD2. The V gene's germline CDR1 is SQVTM and CDR2 ANQGSEA. V lost 7 bases, J lost 5 bases, and 4 bases stayed unmatched. CDR3 size: 13 residues. CDR3 DNA: TGCAGCGGGGGGACTAGCGGTAACAATGAGCAGTTCTTC. It codes for CSGGTSGNNEQFF.

This clonotype has ten or more counts. The chain joins TRBV6-5 to TRBJ2-5, with D unresolved. CDR1 is MNHEY, CDR2 SVGAGI, per germline. The CDR3 length is 14 residues. V dropped 10 bases and J dropped 2 bases, with 17 bases sitting between them. CDR3 amino acids: CATRVGFGQETQYF. The DNA for the CDR3 is TGTGCCACTAGGGTGGGGTTTGGGCAAGAGACCCAGTACTTC.

There are many counts of this clonotype. The chain couples TRBV5-1 to TRBJ2-1; weak D call: TRBD1 (5 bases). Germline V gene sequence: CDR1 SGHRS, CDR2 YFSETQ. V lost 1 base and J lost 5, with 10 bases in between. The CDR3 covers 14 residues. CDR3 coding DNA: TGCGCCAGCAGCTTGTCAGGGCCCAACAATGAGCAGTTCTTC. Amino acids: CASSLSGPNNEQFF.

This clonotype has a count of ten or more. V and J are TRBV21-1 and TRBJ2-2. TRBV21-1 corresponds to a pseudogene. The CDR3 runs to 14 residues. The CDR3 region is CASSTAEDGGELFF. DNA for the CDR3: TGTGCCAGCAGCACAGCGGAGGACGGCGGGGAGCTGTTTTTT.